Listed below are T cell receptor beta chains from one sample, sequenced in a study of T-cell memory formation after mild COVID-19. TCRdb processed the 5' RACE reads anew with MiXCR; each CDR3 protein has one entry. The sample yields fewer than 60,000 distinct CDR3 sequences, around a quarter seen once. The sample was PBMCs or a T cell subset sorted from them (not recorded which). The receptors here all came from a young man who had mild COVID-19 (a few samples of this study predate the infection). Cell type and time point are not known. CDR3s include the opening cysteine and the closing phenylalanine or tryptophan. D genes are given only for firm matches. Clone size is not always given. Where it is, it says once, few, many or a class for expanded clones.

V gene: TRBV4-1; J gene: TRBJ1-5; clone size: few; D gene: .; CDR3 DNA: TGCGCCAGCAGCCAAGGCAAGCAGGGCAATCAGCCCCAGCATTTT; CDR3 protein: CASSQGKQGNQPQHF
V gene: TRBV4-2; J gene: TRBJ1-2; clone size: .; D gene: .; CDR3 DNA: TGTGCCAGCAGCCAAGACAGGGGCTTTTGGGTAAATGGCTACACCTTC; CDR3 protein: CASSQDRGFWVNGYTF
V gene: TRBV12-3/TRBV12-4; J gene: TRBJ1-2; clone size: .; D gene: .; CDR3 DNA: TGTGCCAGCAGTTTAGGCGCAGGGGAAGCCTATGGCTACACCTTC; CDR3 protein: CASSLGAGEAYGYTF
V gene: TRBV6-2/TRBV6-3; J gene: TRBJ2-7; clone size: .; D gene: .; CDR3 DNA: TGTGCCAGCAGTTACTCGAGAGGGGTCGGAGAGCAGTACTTC; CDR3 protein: CASSYSRGVGEQYF
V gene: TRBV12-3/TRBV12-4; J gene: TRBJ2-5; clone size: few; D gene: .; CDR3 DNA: TGTGCCAGCAGCCATACAGGAGTGGAGACCCAGTACTTC; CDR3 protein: CASSHTGVETQYF
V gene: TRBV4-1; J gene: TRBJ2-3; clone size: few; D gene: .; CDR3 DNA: TGCGCCAGCAGCCCGACGGGATATTCTGATAGGGATACGCAGTATTTT; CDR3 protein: CASSPTGYSDRDTQYF
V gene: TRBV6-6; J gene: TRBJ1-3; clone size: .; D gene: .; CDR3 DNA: TGTGCCAGCAGTTCGTCCTACTCTGGAAACACCATATATTTT; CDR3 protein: CASSSSYSGNTIYF
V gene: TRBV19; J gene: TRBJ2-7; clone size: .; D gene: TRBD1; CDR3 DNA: TGTGCCACACGGACAGGAGCCTACGAGCAGTACTTC; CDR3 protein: CATRTGAYEQYF
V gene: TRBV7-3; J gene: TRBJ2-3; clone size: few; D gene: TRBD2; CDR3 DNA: TGTGCCAGCAGCTTAGATCGTAGCGGGGGGGCCGTGGATACGCAGTATTTT; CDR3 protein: CASSLDRSGGAVDTQYF
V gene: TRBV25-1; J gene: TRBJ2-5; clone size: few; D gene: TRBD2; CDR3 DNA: TGTGCCAGCAGTGACCCCGTGACTAGCGGGGGGTACAAAGAGACCCAGTACTTC; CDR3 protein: CASSDPVTSGGYKETQYF
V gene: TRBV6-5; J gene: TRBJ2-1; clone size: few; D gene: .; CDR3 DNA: TGTGCCAGCAGTTACGGGGCCGGCGGGTGGAAAGGGTCAGCGGGCAATGAGCAGTTCTTC; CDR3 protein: CASSYGAGGWKGSAGNEQFF
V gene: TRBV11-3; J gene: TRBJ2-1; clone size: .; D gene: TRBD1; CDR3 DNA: TGTGCCAGCAGCTGGACAGGGGAGGAGCAGTTCTTC; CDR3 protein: CASSWTGEEQFF
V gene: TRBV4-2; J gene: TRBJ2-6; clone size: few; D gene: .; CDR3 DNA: TGTGCCAGCAGCCAAGATAACAACTCTGGGGCCAACGTCCTGACTTTC; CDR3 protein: CASSQDNNSGANVLTF
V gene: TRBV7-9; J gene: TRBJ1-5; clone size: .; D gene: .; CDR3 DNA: TGTGCCAGCAGCTTAGCGAATCAGCCCCAGCATTTT; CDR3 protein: CASSLANQPQHF
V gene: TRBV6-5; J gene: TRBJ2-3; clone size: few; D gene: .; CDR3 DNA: TGTGCCAGCAGTCCCTCCAACACAGATACGCAGTATTTT; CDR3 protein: CASSPSNTDTQYF
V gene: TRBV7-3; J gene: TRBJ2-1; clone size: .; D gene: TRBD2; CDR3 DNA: TGTGCCAGCAGTCAGTATAATATAGCGGGGGATCTCGATGAGCAGTTCTTC; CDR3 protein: CASSQYNIAGDLDEQFF
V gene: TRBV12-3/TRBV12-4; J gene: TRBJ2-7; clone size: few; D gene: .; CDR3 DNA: TGTGCCAGCAGTGCAACAGGTTCCTACGAGCAGTACTTC; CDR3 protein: CASSATGSYEQYF
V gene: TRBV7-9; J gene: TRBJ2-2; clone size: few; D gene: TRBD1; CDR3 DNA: TGTGCCAGCAGCTTGGCTCAAACCGGGACAGTAAACACCGGGGAGCTGTTTTTT; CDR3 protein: CASSLAQTGTVNTGELFF
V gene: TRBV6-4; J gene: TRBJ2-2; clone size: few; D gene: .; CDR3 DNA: TGTGCCAGCAGTGACGGGACAAACACCGGGGAGCTGTTTTTT; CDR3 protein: CASSDGTNTGELFF
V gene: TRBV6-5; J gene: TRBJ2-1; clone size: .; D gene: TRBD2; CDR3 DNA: TGTGCCAGCAGAGTCGGACTAGCGGGGGACAATGAGCAGTTCTTC; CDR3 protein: CASRVGLAGDNEQFF